This TCR beta chain was documented in a study of T cell responses to AZD1222 COVID-19 vaccine. Overall study: Analyses pooled second doses at about 4 or about 12 weeks. General study points: Donors skewed white British and female; clonal diversity was possibly underestimated. Nearly half of the spike-specific TCRs reportedly recognize variant regions that carry no mutations. All repertoire sampling was performed exclusively after the peak T cell response.

This clone was detected once. Its target is unknown. Generated by immunoSEQ multiplex PCR, the TCRdb table keeps only in-frame clones and is missing some. The repertoire holds roughly 100,000 clones, with roughly 89% as singletons. The TCR originated in an adult in good health. This material consisted of peripheral blood, taken on day 0 of AZD1222 vaccination.

The CDR3 here is CASSLETVNSPLHF. The CDR3 bases are TGTGCCAGCAGCTTAGAGACAGTTAATTCACCCCTCCACTTT. The rearrangement joins TRBV7-2 to TRBJ1-6; TRBD1 might be the D (5 bases). In germline, CDR1 is SGHTA, CDR2 FQGNSA. The CDR3 consists of 14 residues. The V end was cut by 1 base, the J end by 6 bases, with 7 bases between.